This record concerns one T cell receptor beta chain sequence. Its antigen is undetermined. Germline CDR1 reads SGHRS; CDR2 reads YFSETQ. Losses at the gene ends were 3 bases for V and 3 bases for J; bases not matched to a gene: 11. The CDR3 contains 17 residues. This entry is derived from a study of blood T cells in healthy people across ages. Broader study findings: Among long-lived donors, naive CD4+ cells were more numerous and diversity higher than in aged donors.

Using a J-beta primer mix together with a sample-barcoded 5' primer, a second PCR was run for about 6 to 12 cycles. At least 2.5 million CDR3-containing paired-end reads were obtained per sample. In TCRdb, the 5' RACE reads were re-called with MiXCR into one record per CDR3 protein. The data contain around 1,900,000 distinct CDR3 sequences, about two fifths of them singletons. The sequence came from a human donor in good health. Input material: blood. V and J are TRBV5-1 and TRBJ2-1; 8 positions match TRBD2. The CDR3 sequence is CASSSGRGGPLYNEQFF. CDR3 coding DNA: TGCGCCAGCAGCTCCGGCCGGGGGGGTCCACTCTACAATGAGCAGTTCTTC.